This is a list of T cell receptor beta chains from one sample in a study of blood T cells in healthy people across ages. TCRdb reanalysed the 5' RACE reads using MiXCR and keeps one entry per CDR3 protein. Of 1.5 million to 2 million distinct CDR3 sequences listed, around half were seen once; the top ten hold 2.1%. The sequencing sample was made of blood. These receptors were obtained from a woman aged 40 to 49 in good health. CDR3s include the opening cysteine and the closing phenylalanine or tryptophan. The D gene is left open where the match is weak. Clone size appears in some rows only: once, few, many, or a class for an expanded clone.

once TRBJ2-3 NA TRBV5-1 TGCGCCAGCAGCCGTCAGCCTAGCACAGATACGCAGTATTTT CASSRQPSTDTQYF
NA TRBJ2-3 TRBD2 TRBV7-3 TGTGCCAGCAGCTCCCTCGGGACTAGCGGGGGGGGCACAGATACGCAGTATTTT CASSSLGTSGGGTDTQYF
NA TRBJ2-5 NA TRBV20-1 TGCAGTGCCAGAGATCAGGAAGGACTCCAAGAGACCCAGTACTTC CSARDQEGLQETQYF
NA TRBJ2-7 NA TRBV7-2 TGTGCCAGCAGCTCCGGGCGGGGCGGACAGGACGAGCAGTACTTC CASSSGRGGQDEQYF
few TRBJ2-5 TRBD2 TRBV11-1 TGTGCCAGCAGCTTAGATTGGCTCCAGCGGGGGTTTCAAGAGACCCAGTACTTC CASSLDWLQRGFQETQYF
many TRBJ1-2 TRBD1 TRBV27 TGTGCCAGCAGTTATGGGACAGGGGACTATGGCTACACCTTC CASSYGTGDYGYTF
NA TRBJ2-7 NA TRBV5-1 TGCGCCAGCAGCTTGACGGGGGATTCCTACAATGAGCAGTACTTC CASSLTGDSYNEQYF
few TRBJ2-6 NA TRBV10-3 TGTGCCATCAGTGAACGGCTCTCTGGGGCCAACGTCCTGACTTTC CAISERLSGANVLTF
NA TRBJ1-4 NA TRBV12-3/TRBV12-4 TGTGCCAGCAGTTTACCTAGAGAGGTGGCTGAAAAACTGTTTTTT CASSLPREVAEKLFF
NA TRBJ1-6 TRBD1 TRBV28 TGTGCCAGCAGTCTGTGGACAGGGAAGAATAATTCACCCCTCCACTTT CASSLWTGKNNSPLHF
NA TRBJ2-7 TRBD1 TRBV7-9 TGTGCCAGCAGCGAGACCGGACAGGGTCACGAGCAGTACTTC CASSETGQGHEQYF
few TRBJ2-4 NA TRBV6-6 TGTGCCAGCAGTTATTTCACGCAAGCCAAAAACATTCAGTACTTC CASSYFTQAKNIQYF
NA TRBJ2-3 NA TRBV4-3 TGCGCCAGCAGCCAAGATCTCAGTCCGGCCTCATGGGGCACAGATACGCAGTATTTT CASSQDLSPASWGTDTQYF
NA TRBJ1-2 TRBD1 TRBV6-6 TGTGCCAGCAGTTACGGAACAGGGGGCACCTCTAACTATGGCTACACCTTC CASSYGTGGTSNYGYTF
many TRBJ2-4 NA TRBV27 TGTGCCAGCAGTTCCCGGACGGGAAAAAACATTCAGTACTTC CASSSRTGKNIQYF
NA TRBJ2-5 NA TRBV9 TGTGCCAGCAGCGCAAATCAAGGGGAGACCCAGTACTTC CASSANQGETQYF
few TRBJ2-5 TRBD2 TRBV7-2 TGTGCCAGCAGCCCCTCCCGAGCGGGATACCAAGAGACCCAGTACTTC CASSPSRAGYQETQYF
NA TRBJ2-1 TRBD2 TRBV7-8 TGTGCCAGCAGCTTAGCGGGGGGGGTGATGAATGAGCAGTTCTTC CASSLAGGVMNEQFF
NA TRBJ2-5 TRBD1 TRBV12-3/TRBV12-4 TGTGCCAGCACCCGAGGGGCAGGGGGCGGCCAACTACAAGAGACCCAGTACTTC CASTRGAGGGQLQETQYF
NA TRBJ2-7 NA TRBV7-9 TGTGCCAGCAGCCCACGCGGGGGCGCCGAGAGGGAGCAGTACTTC CASSPRGGAEREQYF
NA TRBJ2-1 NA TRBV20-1 TGCAGTGCCCCAGTAGCGGAATACAATGAGCAGTTCTTC CSAPVAEYNEQFF
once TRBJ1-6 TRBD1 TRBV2 TGTGCCAGTAAAGGGACAGGGATGTCTCCCCTCCACTTT CASKGTGMSPLHF
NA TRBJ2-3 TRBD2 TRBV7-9 TGTGCCAGCAGCTACCTGGGACTAGCGGGGGGGACAGATACGCAGTATTTT CASSYLGLAGGTDTQYF
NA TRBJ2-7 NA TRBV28 TGTGCCAGCAGTCGAACCGACCGACAAGGAACCTACGAGCAGTACTTC CASSRTDRQGTYEQYF
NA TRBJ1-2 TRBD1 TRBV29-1 TGCAGCGTTCTACAGGGGGCGGGTGGCTACACCTTC CSVLQGAGGYTF
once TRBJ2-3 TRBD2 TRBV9 TGTGCCAGCAGCCCGACTAGCGGGGAACACACAGATACGCAGTATTTT CASSPTSGEHTDTQYF
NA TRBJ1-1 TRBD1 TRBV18 TGTGCCAGCTCCATTGTAACAGGGGACACTGAAGCTTTCTTT CASSIVTGDTEAFF
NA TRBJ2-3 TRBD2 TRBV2 TGTGCCAGCAGCGCGACGACTAGCGGGGACACAGATACGCAGTATTTT CASSATTSGDTDTQYF
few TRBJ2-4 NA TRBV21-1 TGTGCCAGCACTTGGGGGCCCAAAAACATTCAGTACTTC CASTWGPKNIQYF
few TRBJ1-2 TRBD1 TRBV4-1 TGCGCCAGCAGCCAAGGGGACAGGGATAATGGCTACACCTTC CASSQGDRDNGYTF
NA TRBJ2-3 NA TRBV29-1 TGCAGCGTTGCAACAGGGTTGGACACAGATACGCAGTATTTT CSVATGLDTDTQYF
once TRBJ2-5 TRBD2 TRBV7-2 TGTGCCTGCAGCGAAACTAGCGGGGGGGCCTTGGAGACCCAGTACTTC CACSETSGGALETQYF
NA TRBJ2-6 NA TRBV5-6 TGTGCCAGCAGCTCGGGGGTTTTACCCTCCGGGGCCAACGTCCTGACTTTC CASSSGVLPSGANVLTF
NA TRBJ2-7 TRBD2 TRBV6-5 TGTGCCAGCCAGGACCCGGGACTACCTAGGAATGAGCAGTACTTC CASQDPGLPRNEQYF
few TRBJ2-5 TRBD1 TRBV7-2 TGTGCCAGCAGCATCAGACAGGGGTACCAAGAGACCCAGTACTTC CASSIRQGYQETQYF